One and the same sample provided the 8 T cell receptor beta chains below, sequenced in a study of blood T cell repertoires in COVID-19. Profiling relied on immunoSEQ multiplex PCR, and the TCRdb table lists in-frame clones only, not all of them. The sample consists of about 480,000 clones, more than 75% of them appearing once. Sequencing was done on a sample of PBMCs or T cells enriched from blood (not recorded which). The receptor set was obtained from a woman aged 35 to 49 who had recovered from COVID-19.

The chain recombines TRBV27 with TRBJ1-6; the D is unclear. CDR1 and CDR2 (germline): MNHEY, SMNVEV (reference sequence). CDR3 length: 12 residues. Trimming cost V 3 bases and J 10 bases, with 7 bases left between them. CDR3: CASSFSLSPLHF. In DNA form, the CDR3 reads TGTGCCAGCAGTTTCTCCTTGTCACCCCTCCACTTT.

With respect to this clone: This same CDR3 is encoded by further DNA sequences in the sample. This rearrangement joins TRBV30 to TRBJ1-1; 11 bases fit TRBD1. J gave up 3 bases and V 0 bases, and 0 bases lay outside the gene matches. CDR3 length: 14 amino acids. Looked up from germline, CDR1 is GTSNPN and CDR2 is SVGIG (reference sequence). DNA of the CDR3: TGTGCCTGGAGTGTGGGACAGGGGGACACTGAAGCTTTCTTT. Translating it yields CAWSVGQGDTEAFF.

This chain uses TRBV19 with TRBJ2-5, with 8 bases lining up with TRBD1. Per the germline V gene, CDR1 is LNHDA and CDR2 is SQIVND (reference sequence). This CDR3 is 15 amino acids long. The trim removed 5 bases at V and 5 bases at J, leaving 10 bases unmatched. CDR3 residues: CASSGRGPQGETQYF. The CDR3, as DNA: TGTGCCAGTAGTGGCAGGGGGCCTCAAGGGGAGACCCAGTACTTC.

V and J are TRBV7-9 and TRBJ1-1, with D maybe TRBD1 (6 bases). The V gene's germline CDR1 is SEHNR and CDR2 FQNEAQ (reference sequence). Between the trimmed V and J ends, which lost 5 bases and 13 bases, there was a span of 20 bases. The CDR3 extends over 13 amino acids. CDR3 nucleotides: TGTGCCAGCAGCCCACTAAGACAGGCTGCTGGTTTCTTT. This gives the protein CASSPLRQAAGFF.

The genes are TRBV6-1 and TRBJ2-5, with 9 bases lining up with TRBD1. V dropped 0 bases and J dropped 5; count of bases not matched to a gene: 4. CDR3 length: 15 amino acids. CDR1 is MNHNS and CDR2 is SASEGT in the germline V gene. CDR3 protein: CASSEAGTGYETQYF. DNA of the CDR3: TGTGCCAGCAGTGAAGCCGGGACAGGGTATGAGACCCAGTACTTC.

The gene calls are TRBV3-1 (or the pseudogene TRBV3-2) and TRBJ2-1; TRBD2 matches 8 bases. The CDR3 totals 15 residues. The V segment lost 0 bases and the J segment 9 bases; nucleotides outside the gene matches: 7. Germline lookup yields CDR1 LGHDT and CDR2 YNNKEL (reference sequence). CDR3 nucleotides: TGTGCCAGCAGCCAAGAAGCCCACGGGACTAGTGAGCAGTTCTTC. It encodes CASSQEAHGTSEQFF.

The V call is TRBV5-5, the J call TRBJ1-2; D remains unclear. The germline V gene has CDR1 SGHKS and CDR2 YYEKEE (reference sequence). This CDR3 has 14 residues. Trimming took off 6 bases at V and 1 base at J, with 13 bases between the two ends. The CDR3 coding sequence is TGTGCCAGCACTCTGTACGGGATTAACTATGGCTACACCTTC. This sequence encodes CASTLYGINYGYTF.

The chain is built from TRBV14 and TRBJ2-7; 8 nucleotides align to TRBD1. The CDR3 runs 14 residues. Germline trimming cut 4 bases from V and 3 bases from J; bases unmatched to any gene: 5. CDR1 and CDR2 from the germline V gene are SGHDN and FVKESK. CDR3 sequence reads: CASSRQGAGYEQYF. CDR3 sequence (DNA): TGTGCCAGCAGCCGCCAGGGGGCGGGCTACGAGCAGTACTTC.